This T cell receptor beta chain is drawn from a study of blood T cells in healthy people across ages (dated by TCRdb to the mid-2010s). Looking at the study overall: In model experiments, template switching captured roughly one uniquely barcoded TCR beta cDNA molecule for every two T cells. To track age-related changes in TCR beta repertoire diversity, the study relied on deep sequencing normalized with unique cDNA molecular identifiers. The donors were divided into four age groups: young (average around 16 years), middle-aged (about 41), aged (about 62) and long-lived (more than 75). Two additional independent replicas of 1 million unique cDNA reads from the same blood draw were analyzed for two donors (one aged 18 to 29 and one aged 80 or older). Broad study findings and their caveats: Observed TCR beta diversity per million T cells fell roughly linearly with age, and a significant reduction was already apparent by age around 44. Compared with the aged group, more naive CD4+ T cells, fewer expanded clones and increased TCR diversity were shown by the long-lived group, suggesting age selection. Total diversity estimates from one million sequenced T cells were considered lower bounds and underestimates. Since profiling was done on bulk unsorted PBMCs, naive and antigen-experienced compartments could not be conclusively compared. The CMV infection status of donors was not known, potentially confounding age-related changes in expanded clonotypes. A strong correlation was found between observed TCR beta diversity and the percentage of naive T cells measured by flow cytometry.

The donors were roughly 39 Caucasian individuals from Russia, aged roughly 6 to 100 years, who were systemically healthy. Around 10 milliliters of peripheral blood were collected from each donor into EDTA-treated Vacutainer tubes. Ficoll-Paque density-gradient centrifugation was used to isolate PBMCs, with at least 7 million per sample. Trizol reagent was used to extract total RNA from the PBMCs, yielding at least 5 micrograms per sample. For every donor, an aliquot of PBMCs went through flow cytometry to measure the percentages of naive CD45RAhigh/CD27high T cells. A single count supports this clonotype. Its antigen is unknown. No base quality information exists; no much larger clone differs at one position. The library was built by means of 5' RACE. This sample was sequenced with an Illumina HiSeq 2500. The second PCR ran for roughly 7 to 11 cycles and used a J-beta primer mix along with a sample-barcoded 5' primer. Each TCR beta cDNA molecule received a unique molecular identifier from a template-switch 5' adaptor carrying 12 random nucleotides. Each sample yielded at least 3 million CDR3-containing paired-end reads. All of the RNA was converted into first-strand cDNA using the Mint cDNA synthesis kit, with a TRBC-specific oligonucleotide serving as the primer. All cDNA was treated with uracil-DNA glycosylase and then went through a first 18-cycle PCR with the universal primers M1SS and BC2_uni_R. Per the authors' processing: For normalization, 1 million high-quality reads, each with a distinct molecular identifier, were randomly selected from each sample. Instead of being binned into consensus sequences, reads that shared molecular identifiers were thrown out. CDR3 identification, clonotype clustering and error correction used MiTCR with a Q25 quality threshold and the strictest error-elimination algorithm. A nonparametric unseen species model using Euler transformation provided a lower-bound estimate of total TCR beta diversity. The public reads were reanalyzed by TCRdb: fastp trimming at Q25, MiXCR alignment, in-frame beta chains only. Rows merge per CDR3 protein into single entries with the most common DNA and genes. These V and J calls originate from TCRdb's pipeline instead of the authors' own analysis. The sample includes more than 600,000 distinct CDR3 sequences, with around a quarter observed a single time. The top ten hold 9.4% of the sample.

The germline V gene encodes CDR1 SGHTA and CDR2 FQGTGA. The CDR3 runs 14 amino acids, cysteine and phenylalanine included. Only CDR3 DNA is held: 42 bases, read in frame from base 1. At the junction V is shortened by 5 bases and J by 4 bases, with 13 bases in between. The same data also contributed to another study, on T cells of mothers and their children. As the second paper documents: Nine systemically healthy Caucasian individuals served as donors, namely three mothers together with their six children. cDNA synthesis consumed the entire amount of extracted RNA, loaded at approximately 1.6 ug RNA in each 15 ul reaction. In the second PCR, the M1S primer introduced both the sample barcodes and 2-4 random nucleotides. Over 8 million TCR beta CDR3 reads were obtained for each mother, and 2.5 million to 3.5 million reads were obtained for each child. Thymic selection similarly shapes TCR recombination output in related and unrelated pairs, with minor effect from inherited differences. Related mother-child pairs always showed normalized repertoire overlap that was slightly higher than in unrelated mother-child pairs, though the difference was never significant. No persistent microchimeric T cell clones were detected, at a sensitivity of about 100 clones per million clonotypes. The study used deep NGS to compare TCR beta repertoires of mothers and children, seeking features distinguishing related mother-child pairs from unrelated individuals. Mothers averaged roughly 40 +/- 4 years of age and children averaged around 10 +/- 4 years. After adapter ligation with NEBNext reagents, the libraries were sequenced on Illumina HiSeq 2000 with 100+100 nt paired-end reads. To prevent cross-contamination, the mother and child libraries were prepared one month apart and sequenced in separate runs. Between roughly 500,000 and 2,300,000 distinct TCR beta clonotypes were identified per donor. Naive TCR beta clonotypes were estimated from low-frequency clonotypes matched to each donor's FACS-determined naive share, without sorting.

The receptor chain draws on TRBV7-3 and TRBJ2-3; perhaps TRBD1 is the D gene, with 7 bases matching. This TCR came from a boy under 18 in good health. The sequenced sample consisted of blood. The CDR3 region reads CASSPGGGPDTQYF. The DNA is as follows: TGTGCCAGCAGCCCAGGAGGGGGCCCAGATACGCAGTATTTT.